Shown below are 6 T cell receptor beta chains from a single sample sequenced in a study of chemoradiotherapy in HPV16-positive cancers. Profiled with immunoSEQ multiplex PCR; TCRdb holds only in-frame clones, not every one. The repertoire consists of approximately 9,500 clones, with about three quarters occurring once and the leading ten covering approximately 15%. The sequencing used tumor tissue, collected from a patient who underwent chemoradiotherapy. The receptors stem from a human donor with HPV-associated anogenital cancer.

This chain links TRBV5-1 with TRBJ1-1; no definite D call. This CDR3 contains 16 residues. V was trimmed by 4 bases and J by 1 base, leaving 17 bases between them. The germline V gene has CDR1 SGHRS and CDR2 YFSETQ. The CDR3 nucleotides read TGCGCCAGCAGCCAGGACGGGGTCTTAGAGAACACTGAAGCTTTCTTT. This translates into CASSQDGVLENTEAFF. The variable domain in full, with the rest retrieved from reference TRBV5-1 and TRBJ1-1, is KAGVTQTPRYLIKTRGQQVTLSCSPISGHRSVSWYQQTPGQGLQFLFEYFSETQRNKGNFPGRFSGRQFSNSRSEMNVSTLELGDSALYLCASSQDGVLENTEAFFGQGTRLTVV.

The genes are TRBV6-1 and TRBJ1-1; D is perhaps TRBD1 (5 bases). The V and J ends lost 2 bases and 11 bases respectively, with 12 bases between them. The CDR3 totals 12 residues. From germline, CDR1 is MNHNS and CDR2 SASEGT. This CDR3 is CASSEMGLRAFF. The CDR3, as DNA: TGTGCCAGCAGTGAAATGGGGCTTAGGGCTTTCTTT.

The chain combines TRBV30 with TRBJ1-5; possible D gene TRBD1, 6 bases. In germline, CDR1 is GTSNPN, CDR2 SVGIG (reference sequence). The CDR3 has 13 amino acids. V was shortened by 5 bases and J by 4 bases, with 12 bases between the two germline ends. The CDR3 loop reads CAWDGDTNQPQHF. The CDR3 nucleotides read TGTGCCTGGGATGGGGACACAAATCAGCCCCAGCATTTT.

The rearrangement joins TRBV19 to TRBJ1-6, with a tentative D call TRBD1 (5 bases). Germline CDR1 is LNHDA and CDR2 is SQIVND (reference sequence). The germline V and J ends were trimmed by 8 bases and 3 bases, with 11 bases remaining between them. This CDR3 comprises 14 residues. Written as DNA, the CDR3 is TGTGCCAGTCGGGCCGGGGGCTATAATTCACCCCTCCACTTT. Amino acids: CASRAGGYNSPLHF.

CDR3 DNA sequence: TGCGCCAGCAGCATGAATTTCGGGACTTTCAATGAGCAGTTCTTC. Protein product: CASSMNFGTFNEQFF. The chain recombines TRBV5-1 with TRBJ2-1, with D perhaps matching TRBD2 (6 bases). The CDR3 has 15 amino acids. CDR1 SGHRS and CDR2 YFSETQ come from the germline V gene. The V end lost 4 bases, the J end lost 6 bases, and 17 bases lay between the germline ends.

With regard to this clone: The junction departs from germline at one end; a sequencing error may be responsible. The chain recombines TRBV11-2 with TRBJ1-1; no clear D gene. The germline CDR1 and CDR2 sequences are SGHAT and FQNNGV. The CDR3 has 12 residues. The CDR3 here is CASSLARTEAFF. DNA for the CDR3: TGTGCCAGCAGTTTAGCGCGCACTGAAGCTTTCTTT.